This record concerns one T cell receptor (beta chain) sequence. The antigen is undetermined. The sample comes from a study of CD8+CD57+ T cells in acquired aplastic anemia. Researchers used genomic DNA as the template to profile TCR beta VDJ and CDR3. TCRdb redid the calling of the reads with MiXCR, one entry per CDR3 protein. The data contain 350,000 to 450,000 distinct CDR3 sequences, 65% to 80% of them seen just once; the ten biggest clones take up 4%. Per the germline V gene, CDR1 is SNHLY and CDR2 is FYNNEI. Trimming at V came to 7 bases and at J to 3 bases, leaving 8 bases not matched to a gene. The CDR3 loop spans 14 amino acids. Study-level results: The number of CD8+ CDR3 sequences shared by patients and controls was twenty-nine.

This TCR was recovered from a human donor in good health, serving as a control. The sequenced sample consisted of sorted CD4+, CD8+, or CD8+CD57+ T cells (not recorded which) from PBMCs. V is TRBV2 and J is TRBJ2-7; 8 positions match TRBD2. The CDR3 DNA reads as TGTGCCAGCACGGTTGACGGGGGGGGCTACGAGCAGTACTTC. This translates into CASTVDGGGYEQYF.